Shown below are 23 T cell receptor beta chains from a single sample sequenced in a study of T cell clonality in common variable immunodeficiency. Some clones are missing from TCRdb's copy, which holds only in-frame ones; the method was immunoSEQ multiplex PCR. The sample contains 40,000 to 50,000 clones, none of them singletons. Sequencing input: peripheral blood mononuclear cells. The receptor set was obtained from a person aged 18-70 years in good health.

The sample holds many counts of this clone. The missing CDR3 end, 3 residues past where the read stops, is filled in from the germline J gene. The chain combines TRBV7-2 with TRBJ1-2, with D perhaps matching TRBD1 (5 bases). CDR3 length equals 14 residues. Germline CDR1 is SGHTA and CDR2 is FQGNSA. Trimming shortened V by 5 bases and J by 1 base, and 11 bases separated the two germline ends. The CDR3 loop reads CASSPDSLNYGYTF. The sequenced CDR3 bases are TGTGCCAGCAGCCCCGACAGCCTTAACTATGGC. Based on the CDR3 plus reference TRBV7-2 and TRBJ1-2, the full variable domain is GAGVSQSPSNKVTEKGKDVELRCDPISGHTALYWYRQSLGQGLEFLIYFQGNSAPDKSGLPSDRFSAERTGGSVSTLTIQRTQQEDSAVYLCASSPDSLNYGYTFGSGTRLTVV.

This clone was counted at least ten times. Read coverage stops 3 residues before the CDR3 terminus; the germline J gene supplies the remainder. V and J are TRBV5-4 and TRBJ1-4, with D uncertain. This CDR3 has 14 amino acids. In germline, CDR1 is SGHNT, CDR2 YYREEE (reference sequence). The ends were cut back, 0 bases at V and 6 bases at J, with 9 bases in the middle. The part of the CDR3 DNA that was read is TGTGCCAGCAGCTTGGTGGGTACAGATGAAAAA. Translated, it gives CASSLVGTDEK. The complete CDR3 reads CASSLVGTDEKLFF.

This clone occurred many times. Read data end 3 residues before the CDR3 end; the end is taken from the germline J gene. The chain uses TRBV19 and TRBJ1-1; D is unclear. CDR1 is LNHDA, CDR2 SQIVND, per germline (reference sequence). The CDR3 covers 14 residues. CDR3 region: CASSINGDPLRAFF. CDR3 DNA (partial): TGTGCCAGTAGTATTAACGGGGATCCTCTGCGA.

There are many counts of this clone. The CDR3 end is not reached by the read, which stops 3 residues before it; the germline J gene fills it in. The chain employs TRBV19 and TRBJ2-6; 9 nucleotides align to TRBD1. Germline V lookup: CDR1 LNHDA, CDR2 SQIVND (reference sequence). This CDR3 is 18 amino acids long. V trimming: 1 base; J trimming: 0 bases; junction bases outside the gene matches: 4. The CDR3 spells CASSIVGTGISGANVLTF. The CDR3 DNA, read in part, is TGTGCCAGTAGTATAGTGGGGACAGGGATCTCTGGGGCCAACGTC.

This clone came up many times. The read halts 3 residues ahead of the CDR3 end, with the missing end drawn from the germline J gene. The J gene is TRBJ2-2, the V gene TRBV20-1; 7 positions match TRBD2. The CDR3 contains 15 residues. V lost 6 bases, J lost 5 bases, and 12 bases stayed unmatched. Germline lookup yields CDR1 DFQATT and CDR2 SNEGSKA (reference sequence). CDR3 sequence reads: CSAPPDGGLTGELFF. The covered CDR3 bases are TGCAGTGCCCCCCCCGACGGGGGGTTAACCGGGGAG.

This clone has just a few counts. CDR3 protein: CASSSDRRRLYGYTF. CDR3 bases read: TGTGCCAGCAGCTCGGACAGGCGCCGACTCTATGGC. The chain recombines TRBV5-6 with TRBJ1-2; TRBD1 agrees at 7 bases. The read comes to an end 3 residues before the CDR3 does, leaving the germline J gene to fill in the end. Germline V CDR1 and CDR2: SGHDT, YYEEEE. CDR3 length: 15 amino acids. V dropped 3 bases and J dropped 4; count of bases not matched to a gene: 9.

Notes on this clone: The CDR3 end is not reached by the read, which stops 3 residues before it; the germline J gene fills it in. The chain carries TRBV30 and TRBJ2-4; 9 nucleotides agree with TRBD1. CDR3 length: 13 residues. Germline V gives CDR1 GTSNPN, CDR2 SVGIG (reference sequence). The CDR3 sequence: CAGGTGSLYGQYF. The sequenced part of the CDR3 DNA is TGTGCCGGGGGGACAGGGAGTCTCTATGGT.

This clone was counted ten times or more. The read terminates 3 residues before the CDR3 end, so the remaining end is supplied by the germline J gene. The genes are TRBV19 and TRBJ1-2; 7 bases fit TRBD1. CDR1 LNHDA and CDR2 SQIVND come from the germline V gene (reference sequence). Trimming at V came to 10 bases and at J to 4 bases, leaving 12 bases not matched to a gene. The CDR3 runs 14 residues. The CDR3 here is CATLRQGRSYGYTF. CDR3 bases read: TGTGCCACCCTAAGACAGGGTCGAAGCTATGGC. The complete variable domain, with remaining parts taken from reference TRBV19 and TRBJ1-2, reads DGGITQSPKYLFRKEGQNVTLSCEQNLNHDAMYWYRQDPGQGLRLIYYSQIVNDFQKGDIAEGYSVSREKKESFPLTVTSAQKNPTAFYLCATLRQGRSYGYTFGSGTRLTVV.

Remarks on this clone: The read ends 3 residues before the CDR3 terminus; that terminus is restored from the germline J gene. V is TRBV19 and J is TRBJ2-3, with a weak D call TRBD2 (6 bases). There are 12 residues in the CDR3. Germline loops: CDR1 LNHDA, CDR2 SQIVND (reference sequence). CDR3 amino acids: CASPTGVETQYF. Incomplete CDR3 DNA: TGTGCCAGCCCGACGGGGGTAGAGACG.

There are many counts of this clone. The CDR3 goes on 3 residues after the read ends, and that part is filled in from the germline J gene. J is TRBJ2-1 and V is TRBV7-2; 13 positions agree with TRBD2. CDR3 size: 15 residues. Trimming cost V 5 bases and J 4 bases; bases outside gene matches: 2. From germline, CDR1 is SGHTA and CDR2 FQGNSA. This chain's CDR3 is CASSTSGGAYNEQFF. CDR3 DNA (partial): TGTGCCAGCAGCACTAGCGGGGGGGCATACAATGAG.

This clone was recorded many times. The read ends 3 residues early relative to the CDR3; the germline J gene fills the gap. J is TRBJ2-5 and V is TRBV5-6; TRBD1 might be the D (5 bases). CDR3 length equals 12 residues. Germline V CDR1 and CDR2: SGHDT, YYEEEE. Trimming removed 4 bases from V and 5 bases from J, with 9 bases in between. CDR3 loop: CASSRQLETQYF. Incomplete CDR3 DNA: TGTGCCAGCAGCAGACAGTTGGAGACC.

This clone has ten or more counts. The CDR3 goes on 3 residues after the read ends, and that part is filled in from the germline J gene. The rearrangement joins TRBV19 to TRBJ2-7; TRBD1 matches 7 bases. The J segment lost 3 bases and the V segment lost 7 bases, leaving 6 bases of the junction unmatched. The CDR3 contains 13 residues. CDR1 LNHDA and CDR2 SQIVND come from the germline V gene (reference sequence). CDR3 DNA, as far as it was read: TGTGCCAGTAAAAAACAGGGGCTCTACGAG. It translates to CASKKQGLYE. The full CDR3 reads CASKKQGLYEQYF.

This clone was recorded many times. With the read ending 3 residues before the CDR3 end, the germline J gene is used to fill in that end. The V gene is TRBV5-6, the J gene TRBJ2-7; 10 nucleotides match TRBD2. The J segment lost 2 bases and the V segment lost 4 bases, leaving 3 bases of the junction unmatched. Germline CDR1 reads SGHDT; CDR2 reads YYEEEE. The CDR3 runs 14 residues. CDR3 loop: CASSTGTSAYEQYF. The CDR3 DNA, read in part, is TGTGCCAGCAGCACCGGGACTAGCGCCTACGAG.

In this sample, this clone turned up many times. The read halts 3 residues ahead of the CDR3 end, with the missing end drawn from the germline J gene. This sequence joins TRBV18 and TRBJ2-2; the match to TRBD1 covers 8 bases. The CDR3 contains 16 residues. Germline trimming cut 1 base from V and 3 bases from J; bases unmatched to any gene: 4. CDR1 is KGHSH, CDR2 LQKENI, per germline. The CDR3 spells CASSPLGQVYTGELFF. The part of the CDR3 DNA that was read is TGTGCCAGCTCACCACTGGGACAGGTTTACACCGGGGAG.

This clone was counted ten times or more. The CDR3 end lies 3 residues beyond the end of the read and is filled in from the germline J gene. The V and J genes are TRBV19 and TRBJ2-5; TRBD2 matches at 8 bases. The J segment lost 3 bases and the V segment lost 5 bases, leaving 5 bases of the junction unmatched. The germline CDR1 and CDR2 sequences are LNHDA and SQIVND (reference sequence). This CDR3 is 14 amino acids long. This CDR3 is CASSLSGGKETQYF. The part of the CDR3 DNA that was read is TGTGCCAGTAGTCTCAGCGGGGGAAAAGAGACC.

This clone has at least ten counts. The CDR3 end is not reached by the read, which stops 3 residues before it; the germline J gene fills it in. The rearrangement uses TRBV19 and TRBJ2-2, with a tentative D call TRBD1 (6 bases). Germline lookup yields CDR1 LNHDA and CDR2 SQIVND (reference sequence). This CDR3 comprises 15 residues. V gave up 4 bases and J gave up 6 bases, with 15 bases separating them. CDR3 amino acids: CASSTPGAGAGELFF. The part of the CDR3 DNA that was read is TGTGCCAGTAGTACCCCAGGGGCGGGCGCCGGGGAG.

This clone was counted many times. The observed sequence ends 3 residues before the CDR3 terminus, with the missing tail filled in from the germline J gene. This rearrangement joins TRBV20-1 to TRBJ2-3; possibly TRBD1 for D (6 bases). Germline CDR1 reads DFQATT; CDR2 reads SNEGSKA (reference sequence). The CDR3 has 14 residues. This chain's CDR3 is CSAGRIQGWETQYF. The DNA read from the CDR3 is TGCAGTGCTGGTCGTATACAGGGTTGGGAGACG.

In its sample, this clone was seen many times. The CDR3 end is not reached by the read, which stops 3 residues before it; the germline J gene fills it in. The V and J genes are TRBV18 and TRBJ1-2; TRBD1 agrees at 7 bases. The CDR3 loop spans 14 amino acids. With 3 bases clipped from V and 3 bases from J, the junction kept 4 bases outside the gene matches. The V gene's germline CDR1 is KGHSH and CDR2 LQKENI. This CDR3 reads CASSPTGLHYGYTF. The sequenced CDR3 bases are TGTGCCAGCTCACCGACAGGGTTACACTATGGC.

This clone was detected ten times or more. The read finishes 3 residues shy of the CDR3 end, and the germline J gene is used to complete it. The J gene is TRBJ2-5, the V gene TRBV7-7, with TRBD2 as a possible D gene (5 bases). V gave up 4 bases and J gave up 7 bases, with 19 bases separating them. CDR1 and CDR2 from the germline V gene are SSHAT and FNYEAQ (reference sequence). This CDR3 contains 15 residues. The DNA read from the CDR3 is TGTGCCAGCAGCTACGGACCAGCGGACCCTGGGACC. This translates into CASSYGPADPGT. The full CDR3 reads CASSYGPADPGTQYF.

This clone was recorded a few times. The DNA read from the CDR3 is TGTGCCTGGACGACAGCCGCGAACACTGAA. Translating gives CAWTTAANTE. In full, the CDR3 is CAWTTAANTEAFF. The chain is built from TRBV30 and TRBJ1-1; TRBD1 is a possible D gene (5 bases). The read gets to within 3 residues of the CDR3 end, and the germline J gene fills in the rest. CDR1 and CDR2 (germline): GTSNPN, SVGIG (reference sequence). CDR3 length: 13 amino acids. V was pared by 4 bases and J by 1 base, with 10 bases between. Looking up the rest from reference TRBV30 and TRBJ1-1 gives the full variable domain: SQTIHQWPATLVQPVGSPLSLECTVEGTSNPNLYWYRQAAGRGLQLLFYSVGIGQISSEVPQNLSASRPQDRQFILSSKKLLLSDSGFYLCAWTTAANTEAFFGQGTRLTVV.

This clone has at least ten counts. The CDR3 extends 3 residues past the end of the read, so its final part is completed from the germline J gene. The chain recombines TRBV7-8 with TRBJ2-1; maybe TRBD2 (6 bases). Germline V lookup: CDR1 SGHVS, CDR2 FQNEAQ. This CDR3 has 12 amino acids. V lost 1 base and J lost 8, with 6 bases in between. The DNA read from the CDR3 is TGTGCCAGCAGCTTAGGGGGGGATGAG. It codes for CASSLGGDE. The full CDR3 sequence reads CASSLGGDEQFF.

The DNA read from the CDR3 is TGTGCCAGCAGGGAATCCTATGGT. Translation: CASRESYG. The entire CDR3 reads CASRESYGQYF. This chain uses TRBV19 with TRBJ2-4, with TRBD1 as a possible D gene (5 bases). The DNA ends 3 residues before the CDR3 does, and the rest of the CDR3 is filled in from the germline J gene. The CDR3 sequence is 11 residues long. Per germline, CDR1 LNHDA and CDR2 SQIVND (reference sequence).

CDR3 amino acids: CAWIGGAGDTYTF. The sequenced CDR3 bases are TGTGCCTGGATCGGGGGGGCCGGAGATACC. This rearrangement joins TRBV30 to TRBJ1-2, with a possible D match to TRBD1 (6 bases). The read falls 3 residues short of the CDR3 end, and the missing part is taken from the germline J gene. CDR1 is GTSNPN and CDR2 is SVGIG in the germline V gene (reference sequence). The CDR3 runs 13 residues.